Included here is one TCR beta chain sequence, with context. Antigen unknown. Per the germline V gene, CDR1 is LNHDA and CDR2 is SQIVND (reference sequence). CDR3 length: 14 amino acids. Trimming cost V 0 bases and J 4 bases, with 9 bases left between them. This specimen comes from a study of Tregs in tolerant kidney transplant recipients. Study-wide context: Two populations were sorted: CD4+CD8-CD25+CD127- and CD4+CD8-4-1BB+CD40L-.

General study findings and limits: The most relevant donor-specific Treg TCRbeta repertoire apparently came from expansion with activated donor B cells.

The repertoire was sequenced with immunoSEQ multiplex PCR; TCRdb's copy has only in-frame clones and lacks some. The sample carries under 13,000 clones, under 95% recorded once. The TCR was taken from a human patient who received a combined kidney and bone marrow transplant. The V and J genes are TRBV19 and TRBJ2-5, with D unclear. Source: Tregs from blood cultured with allogeneic cells, taken before the transplant. CDR3 amino acids: CASSIERRAETQYF. The CDR3 nucleotides read TGTGCCAGTAGTATAGAGCGCAGAGCAGAGACCCAGTACTTC. Based on the CDR3 plus reference TRBV19 and TRBJ2-5, the full variable domain is DGGITQSPKYLFRKEGQNVTLSCEQNLNHDAMYWYRQDPGQGLRLIYYSQIVNDFQKGDIAEGYSVSREKKESFPLTVTSAQKNPTAFYLCASSIERRAETQYFGPGTRLLVL.